These 20 T cell receptor beta chains were all obtained from the same sample, sequenced in a study of tumor-infiltrating lymphocytes in primary liver carcinoma. Each 20-30 mg portion of unsorted bulk tissue served as the source for co-extraction of RNA and DNA. The input was about 500 ng total RNA; TCR beta cDNA was made from it with a constant-region primer. Library construction for TCR beta comprised three nested multiplex PCR rounds performed with slightly modified ARM-PCR. Investigators reported that the first two PCR rounds, at approximately 11 cycles each, used TRBV1-TRBV30 forward primers with a C-beta reverse primer. TCRdb analysed the multiplex PCR reads with MiXCR anew, one entry per CDR3 protein. The sample lists about 120,000 distinct CDR3 sequences, around 70% occurring once. Sample: tumor-adjacent normal liver tissue. The origin of the receptors is a woman aged 60 to 75 with primary liver carcinoma and hepatitis B virus infection.

This chain uses TRBV7-8 with TRBJ1-6; a weak D match, TRBD1 (6 bases). Germline V CDR1 and CDR2: SGHVS, FQNEAQ. Trimming took off 10 bases at V and 7 bases at J, with 17 bases between the two ends. CDR3 length equals 14 residues. The CDR3 coding sequence is TGTGCCAACAACTTAAGGGGGGGCAATTCACCCCTCCACTTT. Amino acid sequence: CANNLRGGNSPLHF.

With respect to this clonotype: A much larger clone differs by one base, so this may be a read error. The rearrangement links TRBV5-1 to TRBJ2-1; D is perhaps TRBD1 or TRBD2 (5 bases each). CDR3 length: 12 amino acids. CDR1 and CDR2 (germline): SGHRS, YFSETQ. The CDR3 sequence is CTSSGEDTGQFF. Written as DNA, the CDR3 is TGCACCAGCAGCGGTGAGGACACGGGGCAGTTCTTC. The full variable domain, its missing parts supplied by reference TRBV5-1 and TRBJ2-1, is KAGVTQTPRYLIKTRGQQVTLSCSPISGHRSVSWYQQTPGQGLQFLFEYFSETQRNKGNFPGRFSGRQFSNSRSEMNVSTLELGDSALYLCTSSGEDTGQFFGPGTRLTVL.

About this clonotype: The germline gene is not matched at one end of the junction; a read error may be the cause. The V and J genes are TRBV29-1 and TRBJ2-3; TRBD1 might be the D (5 bases). This CDR3 contains 15 residues. Germline CDR1 and CDR2: SQVTM and ANQGSEA. The CDR3 is CNVGKAQGSTDTQYF. The CDR3 bases are TGCAACGTTGGGAAGGCTCAGGGTAGCACAGATACGCAGTATTTT.

Points on this clonotype: One junction end disagrees with the germline gene, perhaps due to a read error. J is TRBJ2-6 and V is TRBV6-5; 7 bases are shared with TRBD1. This CDR3 has 16 residues. Germline CDR1 is MNHEY and CDR2 is SVGAGI. CDR3: CASRGTVEAGASVLTF. The CDR3 DNA reads as TGTGCCAGCAGAGGGACAGTGGAGGCTGGGGCCAGCGTCCTGACTTTC.

As regards this clonotype: This may arise from a read error, as a much more abundant clone is one base away. CDR3 sequence: CAGSLGDGYTF. The CDR3 DNA reads TGTGCCGGCAGCTTAGGTGATGGCTACACCTTC. The gene calls are TRBV7-9 and TRBJ1-2; no definite D call. The CDR3 length is 11 residues. Germline CDR1 and CDR2: SEHNR and FQNEAQ (reference sequence). The variable domain in full, completed from reference TRBV7-9 and TRBJ1-2, reads DTGVSQNPRHKITKRGQNVTFRCDPISEHNRLYWYRQTLGQGPEFLTYFQNEAQLEKSRLLSDRFSAERPKGSFSTLEIQRTEQGDSAMYLCAGSLGDGYTFGSGTRLTVV.

This clonotype was seen more than once but under ten times. The DNA for the CDR3 is TGCAGTGCTAGAGATCAAGGACAGGGAACCCACGAGCAGTACTTC. It translates to CSARDQGQGTHEQYF. This chain uses TRBV20-1 with TRBJ2-7, with 8 bases identical to TRBD1. The CDR3 consists of 15 residues. Per the germline V gene, CDR1 is DFQATT and CDR2 is SNEGSKA (reference sequence). With 0 bases clipped from V and 5 bases from J, the junction kept 9 bases outside the gene matches.

This chain uses TRBV29-1 with TRBJ2-7, with 9 bases matching TRBD2. Unmatched junction bases numbered 7, after V lost 3 bases and J lost 1 base. The CDR3 runs to 15 residues. Per the germline V gene, CDR1 is SQVTM and CDR2 is ANQGSEA. The CDR3 sequence: CSVDDSGRPSYEQYF. The CDR3 nucleotides read TGCAGCGTTGATGACAGCGGGAGGCCGTCCTACGAGCAGTACTTC.

Many counts were recorded for this clonotype. The chain recombines TRBV4-2 with TRBJ1-5; D might be TRBD1 (5 bases). Germline-derived CDR1 and CDR2 are LGHNA and YNFKEQ. CDR3 length: 19 amino acids. The V end lost 3 bases, the J end lost 0 bases, and 21 bases lay between the germline ends. Here the CDR3 reads CASSQTAGKQDSSNQPQHF. DNA of the CDR3: TGTGCCAGCAGCCAGACAGCTGGAAAACAGGATTCTAGCAATCAGCCCCAGCATTTT.

The V call is TRBV11-2, the J call TRBJ2-3; maybe TRBD2 (6 bases). V dropped 4 bases and J dropped 3 bases, with 17 bases sitting between them. This CDR3 has 16 residues. Germline assignment: CDR1 SGHAT and CDR2 FQNNGV. Here the CDR3 DNA reads TGTGCCAGCAGCTCCACGTCCGGGAGTCCGACAGATACGCAGTATTTT. Protein: CASSSTSGSPTDTQYF.

Remarks on this clonotype: This may be a read error: a much more frequent sequence differs by one nucleotide. This rearrangement joins TRBV28 to TRBJ2-5, with D perhaps being TRBD1 or TRBD2 (5 bases each). Germline CDR1 MDHEN, CDR2 SYDVKM. V lost 7 bases and J lost 4, with 22 bases in between. The CDR3 extends over 16 amino acids. The CDR3 region is CASNTPGTYGAETQYF. CDR3 DNA sequence: TGTGCCAGCAACACACCCGGGACCTATGGGGCAGAGACCCAGTACTTC.

A remark on this clonotype: As the CDR3 is not closed by the conserved phenylalanine or tryptophan, this likely results from a read error. V is TRBV10-3 and J is TRBJ2-5, with 9 bases that match TRBD2. Germline V gene sequence: CDR1 ENHRY, CDR2 SYGVKD. This CDR3 is 15 amino acids long. Germline trimming cut 7 bases from V and 4 bases from J; bases unmatched to any gene: 10. The CDR3 loop is CAIIVGGRAGETQYL. The CDR3 nucleotides read TGTGCCATCATTGTCGGCGGGAGGGCCGGAGAGACCCAGTACCTC.

In this sample, this clonotype turned up once. Sequence at one end of the junction differs from germline and may be a read error. The V gene is TRBV29-1, the J gene TRBJ2-7; 9 nucleotides match TRBD1. This CDR3 is 13 amino acids long. Looked up from germline, CDR1 is SQVTM and CDR2 is ANQGSEA. The CDR3: CSASPDRGVEHYF. CDR3 nucleotides: TGCAGCGCCAGCCCGGACAGGGGTGTCGAGCACTACTTC.

This clonotype has more than one count but fewer than ten. A much larger clone sits a single nucleotide away, making a read error possible. The chain links TRBV6-2 or TRBV6-3 to TRBJ2-3; D possibly corresponds to TRBD2 (6 bases). Germline V gives CDR1 MNHEY, CDR2 SVGEGT. V was trimmed by 7 bases and J by 5 bases, leaving 13 bases between them. This CDR3 has 13 amino acids. CDR3 DNA: TGTGCCAGCAAGTCCGGAGGGGAAGATACGCAGTATTTT. Protein sequence: CASKSGGEDTQYF.

Worth noting for this clonotype: It may be a read error: a sequence one base away is much more abundant. This chain connects TRBV7-9 to TRBJ2-1, with D possibly being TRBD1 or TRBD2 (5 bases each). This CDR3 is 17 amino acids long. Looked up from germline, CDR1 is SEHNR and CDR2 is FQNEAQ (reference sequence). Deletions cut 2 bases from V and 6 bases from J, with 20 bases between. The DNA for the CDR3 is TGTGCCAGCAGCTTACCCTTTGGGACGGTGAAGGGCAATGAGCAGTTCTTC. It codes for CASSLPFGTVKGNEQFF.

A word on this clonotype: The CDR3 end shows no conserved phenylalanine or tryptophan, and so a read error is likely. The DNA is left out, because the CDR3 cannot be placed on it with certainty; the CDR3 is given as TCRdb lists it. This rearrangement joins TRBV6-5 to TRBJ2-7. The length of the CDR3 is 14 amino acids, counting both ends. Germline CDR1 and CDR2: MNHEY and SVGAGI. The CDR3 here is CTSRPDGSSYEQYL.

Only one count was recorded for this clonotype. The genes are TRBV29-1 and TRBJ2-7; 8 bases map to TRBD2. Germline-derived CDR1 and CDR2 are SQVTM and ANQGSEA. Trimming at V came to 5 bases and at J to 7 bases, leaving 13 bases not matched to a gene. This CDR3 has 14 amino acids. CDR3 sequence: CSVHLSGGPKEQYF. The CDR3 coding sequence is TGCAGCGTTCATTTATCGGGAGGGCCGAAAGAGCAGTACTTC.

Remarks on this clonotype: Sequence at one end of the junction differs from germline and may be a read error. The chain recombines TRBV12-3 or TRBV12-4 with TRBJ2-2; TRBD2 is a possible D gene (5 bases). The CDR3 runs 14 residues. The CDR3 loop is CTSSLGQPTGELFF. CDR3 DNA sequence: TGTACCAGCAGTTTAGGGCAGCCGACCGGGGAACTGTTTTTT.

This clonotype appeared once. The conserved final phenylalanine or tryptophan is absent from the CDR3, which likely points to a read error. The chain joins TRBV11-2 to TRBJ2-2, with D possibly being TRBD1 (6 bases). The CDR3 covers 15 residues. Germline V gene sequence: CDR1 SGHAT, CDR2 FQNNGV. V was cut by 0 bases and J by 9 bases, with 14 bases left in between. In DNA form, the CDR3 reads TGTGCCAGCAGCTTAGAGCCAGGGGCACACTGGGAGCTGTTTCTT. It encodes CASSLEPGAHWELFL.

With respect to this clonotype: One end of the junction does not line up with germline, which may come from a read error. The chain uses TRBV11-2 and TRBJ2-1; D not resolved. The CDR3 runs to 14 residues. Germline assignment: CDR1 SGHAT and CDR2 FQNNGV. The CDR3 region is CTSSLAWSLNEQFF. Written as DNA, the CDR3 is TGTACCAGCAGCTTAGCTTGGAGTCTCAATGAGCAGTTCTTC.

This clonotype qualifies as medium-sized. This chain connects TRBV11-2 to TRBJ2-2; D is uncertain. In germline, CDR1 is SGHAT, CDR2 FQNNGV. The germline V and J ends were trimmed by 5 bases and 4 bases, with 20 bases remaining between them. The length of the CDR3 is 17 residues. The CDR3 coding sequence is TGTGCCAGCAGCCGTCAAGCGTGGTCAGTAGTCACCGGGGAGCTGTTTTTT. Translating it yields CASSRQAWSVVTGELFF.